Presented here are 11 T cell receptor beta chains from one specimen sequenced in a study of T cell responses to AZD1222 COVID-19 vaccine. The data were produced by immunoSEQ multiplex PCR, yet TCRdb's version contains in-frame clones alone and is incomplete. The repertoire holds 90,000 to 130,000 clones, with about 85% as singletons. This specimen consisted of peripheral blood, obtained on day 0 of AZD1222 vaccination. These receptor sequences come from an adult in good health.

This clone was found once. CDR3 loop: CASSEWAGLGELFF. CDR3 nucleotide sequence: TGTGCCAGCAGTGAATGGGCGGGGCTCGGGGAGCTGTTTTTT. V and J are TRBV2 and TRBJ2-2; a possible D gene is TRBD2 (6 bases). The germline V gene encodes CDR1 SNHLY and CDR2 FYNNEI. Trimming left V 2 bases short and J 7 bases short, with 11 bases between. The CDR3 is 14 amino acids.

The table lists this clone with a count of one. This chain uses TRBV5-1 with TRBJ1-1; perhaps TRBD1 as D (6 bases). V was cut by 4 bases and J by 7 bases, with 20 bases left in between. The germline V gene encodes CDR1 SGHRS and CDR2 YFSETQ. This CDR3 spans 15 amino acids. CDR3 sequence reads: CASSPGGGRGDEAFF. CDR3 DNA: TGCGCCAGCAGCCCGGGTGGGGGGCGCGGAGATGAAGCTTTCTTT.

The DNA for the CDR3 is TGTGCCAGCAGTGACGCCGGGAGACCGGGGGGGACCCAGTACTTC. Its protein product is CASSDAGRPGGTQYF. V and J are TRBV11-3 and TRBJ2-5; 7 bases agree with TRBD2. This CDR3 spans 15 amino acids. From germline, CDR1 is SGHNT and CDR2 YENEEA. The trim removed 6 bases at V and 7 bases at J, leaving 14 bases unmatched.

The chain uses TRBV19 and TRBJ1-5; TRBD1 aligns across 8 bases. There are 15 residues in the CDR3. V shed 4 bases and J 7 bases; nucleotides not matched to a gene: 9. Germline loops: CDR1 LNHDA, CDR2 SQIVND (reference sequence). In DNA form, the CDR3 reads TGTGCCAGTAGTACGGCAGGGGGCTCGGGGCAGCCCCAGCATTTT. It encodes CASSTAGGSGQPQHF. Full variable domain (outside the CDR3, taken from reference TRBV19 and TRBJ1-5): DGGITQSPKYLFRKEGQNVTLSCEQNLNHDAMYWYRQDPGQGLRLIYYSQIVNDFQKGDIAEGYSVSREKKESFPLTVTSAQKNPTAFYLCASSTAGGSGQPQHFGDGTRLSIL.

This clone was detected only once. The CDR3 coding sequence is TGTGCCAGCAACCCTAGCGGGAGGGCCCCCGAGCAGTACTTC. Residues: CASNPSGRAPEQYF. J is TRBJ2-7 and V is TRBV11-1; TRBD2 matches at 12 bases. This CDR3 spans 14 amino acids. From germline, CDR1 is SGHAT and CDR2 FQDESV (reference sequence). V was clipped by 7 bases and J by 6 bases; unmatched bases: 7.

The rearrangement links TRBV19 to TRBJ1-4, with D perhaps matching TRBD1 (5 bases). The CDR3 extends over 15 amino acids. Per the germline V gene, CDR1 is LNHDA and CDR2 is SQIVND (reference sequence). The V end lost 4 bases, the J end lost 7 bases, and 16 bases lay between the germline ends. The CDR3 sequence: CASSTRDVGGEKLFF. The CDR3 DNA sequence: TGTGCCAGTAGTACCCGAGATGTGGGGGGTGAAAAACTGTTTTTT.

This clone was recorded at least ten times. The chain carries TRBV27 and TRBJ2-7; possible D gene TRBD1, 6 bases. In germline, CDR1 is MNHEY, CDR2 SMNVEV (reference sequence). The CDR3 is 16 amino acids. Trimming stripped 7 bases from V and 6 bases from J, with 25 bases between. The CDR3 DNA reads TGTGCCAGCATCAAAACTGGGTCGGGACAATCAAGCGAGCAGTACTTC. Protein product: CASIKTGSGQSSEQYF.

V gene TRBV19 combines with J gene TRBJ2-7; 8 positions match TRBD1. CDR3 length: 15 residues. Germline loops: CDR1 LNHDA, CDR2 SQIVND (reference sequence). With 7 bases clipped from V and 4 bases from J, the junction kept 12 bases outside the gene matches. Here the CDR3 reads CASKIESGGGYEQYF. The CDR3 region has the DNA TGTGCCAGTAAGATCGAATCAGGGGGCGGATACGAGCAGTACTTC.

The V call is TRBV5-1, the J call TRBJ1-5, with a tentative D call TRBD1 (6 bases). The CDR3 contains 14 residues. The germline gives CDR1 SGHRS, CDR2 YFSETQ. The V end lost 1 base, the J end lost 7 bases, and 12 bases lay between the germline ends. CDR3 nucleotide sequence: TGCGCCAGCAGCTTGACCACAGGGTTACAGCCCCAGCATTTT. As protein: CASSLTTGLQPQHF.

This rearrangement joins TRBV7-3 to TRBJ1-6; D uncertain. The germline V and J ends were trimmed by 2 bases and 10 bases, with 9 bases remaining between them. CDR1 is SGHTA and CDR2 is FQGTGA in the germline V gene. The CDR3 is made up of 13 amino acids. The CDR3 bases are TGTGCCAGCAGCTTATATGGCCAATCACCCCTCCACTTT. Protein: CASSLYGQSPLHF.

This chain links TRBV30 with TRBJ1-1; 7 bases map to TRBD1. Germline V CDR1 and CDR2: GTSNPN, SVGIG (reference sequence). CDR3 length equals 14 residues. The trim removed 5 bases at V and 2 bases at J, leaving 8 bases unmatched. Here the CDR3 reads CAWYDGQANTEAFF. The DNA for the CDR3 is TGTGCCTGGTATGACGGACAGGCTAACACTGAAGCTTTCTTT.